The rows below give T cell receptor beta chains drawn from one sample of a study of shared clonotypes between healthy human individuals. Sequenced by immunoSEQ multiplex PCR; TCRdb stores in-frame clones only, minus some. The sample gives a few million clones, more than 90% of which show up once; 0.13% to 0.15% is in the top ten. Sequencing was carried out using naive CD4+ T cells sorted from blood. All receptors come from a man aged 18 to 29 in good health. Each CDR3 is given with its conserved first and last residue. D genes are given only for firm matches. Clone sizes are given selectively: once, few, many, or a class where the clone is expanded.

cdr3_aa | cdr3_nt | j_call | clone_size | v_call | d_call
CASSEGSQGTQYF | TGTGCCAGCAGTGAGGGGTCACAGGGTACGCAGTATTTT | TRBJ2-3 | once | TRBV2 | .
CASRPPEGATGELFF | TGTGCCAGCAGGCCCCCGGAGGGGGCGACCGGGGAGCTGTTTTTT | TRBJ2-2 | . | TRBV27 | .
CASSLRGVNNEQFF | TGTGCCAGCAGCTTACGGGGGGTTAACAATGAGCAGTTCTTC | TRBJ2-1 | . | TRBV7-2 | TRBD2
CASSEQGALSNEQFF | TGTGCCAGCAGTGAACAGGGGGCACTCTCCAATGAGCAGTTCTTC | TRBJ2-1 | . | TRBV6-4 | TRBD1
CAWSKQGSTEAFF | TGTGCCTGGAGCAAACAGGGATCGACTGAAGCTTTCTTT | TRBJ1-1 | . | TRBV30 | .
CASSPVTINEQYF | TGTGCCAGTAGTCCTGTGACAATCAACGAGCAGTACTTC | TRBJ2-7 | . | TRBV19 | .
CASSALGEAGELFF | TGTGCCAGCAGCGCATTGGGAGAAGCCGGGGAGCTGTTTTTT | TRBJ2-2 | . | TRBV9 | .
CASSLGQGRTNEKLFF | TGTGCCAGCAGCTTGGGGCAGGGGAGAACTAATGAAAAACTGTTTTTT | TRBJ1-4 | . | TRBV5-5 | .
CASSPLAGDLNTQYF | TGTGCCAGCTCACCACTGGCCGGGGACCTGAATACGCAGTATTTT | TRBJ2-3 | few | TRBV18 | .
CASSLVRDQPQHF | TGTGCCAGCAGTTTGGTCCGAGATCAGCCCCAGCATTTT | TRBJ1-5 | . | TRBV27 | .
CASSESLVGETQYF | TGTGCCAGCAGTGAATCTTTAGTGGGAGAGACCCAGTACTTC | TRBJ2-5 | . | TRBV2 | .
CASRGSGTPGKNEQFF | TGTGCCAGTAGGGGTAGCGGGACGCCGGGGAAGAATGAGCAGTTCTTC | TRBJ2-1 | . | TRBV19 | TRBD2
CASSEGQITDTQYF | TGTGCCAGCAGCGAGGGACAGATCACAGATACGCAGTATTTT | TRBJ2-3 | . | TRBV7-9 | TRBD1
CASSFLGQGGNIQYF | TGTGCCAGTAGTTTTCTGGGACAGGGAGGAAACATTCAGTACTTC | TRBJ2-4 | . | TRBV19 | TRBD1
CASSSQGSGANVLTF | TGTGCCAGCAGCTCACAGGGCTCTGGGGCCAACGTCCTGACTTTC | TRBJ2-6 | . | TRBV5-6 | .
CASSPTGFNGYTF | TGTGCCAGCAGTCCGACAGGGTTTAATGGCTACACCTTC | TRBJ1-2 | . | TRBV27 | TRBD1
CASSPGQGQETQYF | TGTGCCAGCAGCCCAGGACAGGGGCAGGAGACCCAGTACTTC | TRBJ2-5 | . | TRBV11-3 | TRBD1
CASSIDGGSPLHF | TGTGCCAGTAGTATAGATGGTGGATCACCCCTCCACTTT | TRBJ1-6 | few | TRBV19 | .
CASSYSMDGAGELFF | TGTGCCAGCAGTTACTCGATGGATGGGGCCGGGGAGCTGTTTTTT | TRBJ2-2 | . | TRBV6-5 | .
CASSSGLAGADTQYF | TGTGCCAGCAGCTCGGGACTAGCGGGAGCAGATACGCAGTATTTT | TRBJ2-3 | . | TRBV11-2 | TRBD2
CASSDPMSGRTYNEQFF | TGCGCCAGCAGTGACCCAATGAGCGGGAGGACCTACAATGAGCAGTTCTTC | TRBJ2-1 | . | TRBV10-2 | TRBD2
CAGQGWPNNEQFF | TGTGCCGGACAGGGATGGCCCAACAATGAGCAGTTCTTC | TRBJ2-1 | . | TRBV30 | TRBD1
CASSPDRLDYGYTF | TGTGCCAGCAGCCCGGACAGGTTGGACTATGGCTACACCTTC | TRBJ1-2 | . | TRBV5-4 | TRBD1
CSGRDPKLNTEAFF | TGCAGCGGTCGGGACCCGAAGTTGAACACTGAAGCTTTCTTT | TRBJ1-1 | . | TRBV29-1 | .
CASIHSGRKDTGELFF | TGTGCCAGCATCCATAGCGGGAGGAAGGACACCGGGGAGCTGTTTTTT | TRBJ2-2 | . | TRBV6-6 | TRBD2
CASSEALGQNTGELFF | TGTGCCAGCAGCGAAGCCCTAGGGCAGAACACCGGGGAGCTGTTTTTT | TRBJ2-2 | . | TRBV9 | .
CASSPGQGSDGYTF | TGTGCCAGCTCACCGGGACAGGGGTCGGATGGCTACACCTTC | TRBJ1-2 | . | TRBV18 | TRBD1
CASSLAGQGNSPLHF | TGCGCCAGCAGCTTGGCCGGCCAGGGTAATTCACCCCTCCACTTT | TRBJ1-6 | . | TRBV5-1 | .
CASSQLGETQYF | TGTGCCAGCAGCCAGCTGGGAGAGACCCAGTACTTC | TRBJ2-5 | . | TRBV14 | .
CARGGSNQPQHF | TGCGCCAGGGGAGGGAGCAATCAGCCCCAGCATTTT | TRBJ1-5 | . | TRBV23-1 | .
CASSPGLGETQYF | TGTGCCAGCAGCCCGGGCCTGGGGGAGACCCAGTACTTC | TRBJ2-5 | . | TRBV5-5 | .
CAWSVETGGNSPLHF | TGTGCCTGGAGTGTGGAGACAGGAGGTAATTCACCCCTCCACTTT | TRBJ1-6 | . | TRBV30 | .
CAWNLQTDTQYF | TGTGCCTGGAATCTCCAGACAGATACGCAGTATTTT | TRBJ2-3 | . | TRBV30 | .
CASSPQDHTDTQYF | TGTGCCAGCTCACCCCAGGATCACACAGATACGCAGTATTTT | TRBJ2-3 | . | TRBV18 | .
CASSLDGLGGRYEQYF | TGTGCCAGCAGCTTAGATGGTTTAGGGGGCAGGTACGAGCAGTACTTC | TRBJ2-7 | . | TRBV11-2 | TRBD1
CASSRGFQETQYF | TGTGCCAGCAGCCGGGGTTTCCAAGAGACCCAGTACTTC | TRBJ2-5 | . | TRBV14 | .
CASRKQGAENEKLFF | TGTGCCAGCAGGAAACAGGGGGCAGAAAATGAAAAACTGTTTTTT | TRBJ1-4 | . | TRBV2 | TRBD1
CASSPNTGPSYEQYF | TGCGCCAGCAGCCCAAACACCGGACCTTCCTACGAGCAGTACTTC | TRBJ2-7 | once | TRBV5-1 | .
CASSYPLAGAPYEQYF | TGTGCCAGCAGTTATCCTTTAGCGGGAGCCCCCTACGAGCAGTACTTC | TRBJ2-7 | . | TRBV6-6 | TRBD2
CASTPASGQETQYF | TGTGCCAGCACGCCAGCTAGCGGACAAGAGACCCAGTACTTC | TRBJ2-5 | once | TRBV2 | TRBD2
CASSVAGDNQPQHF | TGTGCCAGCAGCGTAGCAGGGGACAATCAGCCCCAGCATTTT | TRBJ1-5 | . | TRBV9 | .
CASDPQQVRVNEQFF | TGTGCCAGCGACCCGCAACAAGTCAGAGTCAATGAGCAGTTCTTC | TRBJ2-1 | . | TRBV21-1 | .
CASSPLTSGGSADTQYF | TGTGCCAGTAGTCCGTTGACTAGCGGGGGGTCGGCAGATACGCAGTATTTT | TRBJ2-3 | . | TRBV19 | TRBD2
CASSSQGQGASNTEAFF | TGTGCCAGCAGTTCCCAGGGACAGGGGGCGTCGAACACTGAAGCTTTCTTT | TRBJ1-1 | . | TRBV28 | TRBD1
CASQRTSGANVLTF | TGCGCCAGCCAACGTACCTCTGGGGCCAACGTCCTGACTTTC | TRBJ2-6 | . | TRBV5-1 | .
CASQEAAMNTEAFF | TGTGCCAGCCAGGAGGCGGCCATGAACACTGAAGCTTTCTTT | TRBJ1-1 | . | TRBV6-5 | .
CSGLKGAEAFF | TGCAGCGGTCTAAAGGGTGCTGAAGCTTTCTTT | TRBJ1-1 | once | TRBV29-1 | .